The rows below give T cell receptor beta chains drawn from one sample of a study of CD8 T cells in ankylosing spondylitis. One entry per CDR3 protein, called by TCRdb with MiXCR from the 5' RACE reads. The sample includes 35,000 to 40,000 distinct CDR3 sequences, more than 15% seen only once; the top ten take about 45%. The sequenced sample consisted of blood. These receptors were collected from a male donor with ankylosing spondylitis or in good health (not recorded which). Each CDR3 is given with its conserved first and last residue. A D gene is named only where the DNA matches it firmly. The size entry is marked missing in some rows and otherwise reads once, few, many or a size class.

clone_size	v_call	d_call	j_call	cdr3_nt	cdr3_aa
few	TRBV12-3/TRBV12-4	TRBD1	TRBJ1-4	TGTGCCAGCAGTCAGGGGGCTCGTGAAAAACTGTTTTTT	CASSQGAREKLFF
once	TRBV11-3	-	TRBJ2-3	TGTGCCAGCAGCTTAAACAGCCTCACAGATACGCAGTATTTT	CASSLNSLTDTQYF
few	TRBV4-1	-	TRBJ2-1	TGCGCCAGCAGCCAAGGAAGCAACGGTGAGCAGTTCTTC	CASSQGSNGEQFF
few	TRBV5-1	-	TRBJ2-1	TGCGCCAGCCGACTTGAAGGGCATGAGCAGTTCTTC	CASRLEGHEQFF
-	TRBV6-2/TRBV6-3	TRBD2	TRBJ2-1	TGTGCCAGCAAGGAAGCGGGAGGGCCGGGGAATGAGCAGTTCTTC	CASKEAGGPGNEQFF
many	TRBV12-3/TRBV12-4	-	TRBJ1-2	TGTGCCAGCAGTTTTCGTGGGGGCGGCTATGGCTACACCTTC	CASSFRGGGYGYTF
few	TRBV20-1	-	TRBJ2-5	TGCAGTGCTAGTATGGTCGGGGAGACCCAGTACTTC	CSASMVGETQYF
-	TRBV6-4	TRBD2	TRBJ2-3	TGTGCCAGCAGTGCTACTAGCGGGGAGGGAGATACGCAGTATTTT	CASSATSGEGDTQYF
few	TRBV20-1	TRBD1	TRBJ1-4	TGCAGTGCTAGAGAATTCGGGACAGGGGATGAAAAACTGTTTTTT	CSAREFGTGDEKLFF
few	TRBV9	-	TRBJ2-1	TGTGCCAGCAGCGTAGTCCCCTCGGTTAGGGCCAATGAGCAGTTCTTC	CASSVVPSVRANEQFF
-	TRBV5-1	-	TRBJ2-2	TGCGCCAGCAGCTTGTTGGATCGGGAGCTGTTTTTT	CASSLLDRELFF
many	TRBV27	-	TRBJ1-1	TGTGCCAGCAGTTTCGGGGGGCTGAACACTGAAGCTTTCTTT	CASSFGGLNTEAFF
few	TRBV12-3/TRBV12-4	-	TRBJ2-1	TGTGCCAGCAGTTTAGGCACGGGGAGCTCCTACAATGAGCAGTTCTTC	CASSLGTGSSYNEQFF
few	TRBV19	TRBD2	TRBJ2-1	TGTGCCAGTAGTATCAAGCGGGGGGCGGAAGGGTTCTTC	CASSIKRGAEGFF
-	TRBV4-2	-	TRBJ2-3	TGTGCCAGCAGCCAAGCTAACGGGGGCACAGATACGCAGTATTTT	CASSQANGGTDTQYF
-	TRBV7-2	-	TRBJ1-4	TGTGCCAGCAGCTTAGGCGGACTCAGGCGTAATGAAAAACTGTTTTTT	CASSLGGLRRNEKLFF
few	TRBV5-1	TRBD1	TRBJ2-1	TGCGCCAGCAGCTGGCTGGGGGACAGATACTCCTACAATGAGCAGTTCTTC	CASSWLGDRYSYNEQFF
-	TRBV20-1	-	TRBJ1-4	TGCAGTGCGAAGAGGGGCCTAATAAGAAAACTGTTTTTT	CSAKRGLIRKLFF
-	TRBV29-1	-	TRBJ2-1	TGCAGCGTTACCCTAGGACAGAATAGTGAGCAGTTCTTC	CSVTLGQNSEQFF
many	TRBV20-1	-	TRBJ2-2	TGCAGTGCCGGACGTGGGGGGAGGCCCGGGGAGCTGTTTTTT	CSAGRGGRPGELFF
few	TRBV5-1	-	TRBJ1-4	TGCGCCAGCAGGGCGGGACCTAATGAAAAACTGTTTTTT	CASRAGPNEKLFF
many	TRBV5-1	-	TRBJ2-3	TGCGCCAGCAGCTTAGACCCTAGCACAGATACGCAGTATTTT	CASSLDPSTDTQYF
few	TRBV12-3/TRBV12-4	-	TRBJ2-2	TGTGCCAGCAGTAACCGGAACACCGGGGAGCTGTTTTTT	CASSNRNTGELFF
-	TRBV3-1	-	TRBJ2-1	TGTGCCAGCAGCCAAGGGGCAGGGATCGGGCAGTTCTTC	CASSQGAGIGQFF
-	TRBV12-3/TRBV12-4	-	TRBJ2-3	TGTGCCAGCAGTTTAGGCGGGTCGGGGACAGATACGCAGTATTTT	CASSLGGSGTDTQYF
-	TRBV11-2	TRBD1	TRBJ2-1	TGTGCCAGCAGCTTAGTTGGCAACAGGGGGCCATACAATGAGCAGTTCTTC	CASSLVGNRGPYNEQFF
-	TRBV7-4	-	TRBJ1-1	TGTGCCAGCAGCTTAGGGGGGTGTCGCAACACTGAAGCTTTCTTT	CASSLGGCRNTEAFF
-	TRBV28	TRBD1	TRBJ2-2	TGTGCCAGCAGTTTGACAGGGGACACCGGGGAGCTGTTTTTT	CASSLTGDTGELFF
few	TRBV20-1	-	TRBJ2-7	TGCAGTGCTAGGACAACCTCCTCCTACGAGCAGTACTTC	CSARTTSSYEQYF
few	TRBV11-2	-	TRBJ2-1	TGTGCCAGCAGCTTGACCATCAATGAGCAGTTCTTC	CASSLTINEQFF
few	TRBV20-1	TRBD1	TRBJ1-4	TGCAGTGCCCGAGGCGGGACAGCGAATGAAAAACTGTTTTTT	CSARGGTANEKLFF
many	TRBV5-1	-	TRBJ2-2	TGCGCCAGCAGCCGCCTGGGTGTTTCGAACACCGGGGAGCTGTTTTTT	CASSRLGVSNTGELFF
-	TRBV6-2/TRBV6-3	-	TRBJ2-2	TGTGCCAGCTGGCGAGACAAGATCACCGGGGAGCTGTTTTTT	CASWRDKITGELFF
many	TRBV28	TRBD1	TRBJ1-5	TGTGCCAGCAGTACAAGAAGACAGGGAAGCAATCAGCCCCAGCATTTT	CASSTRRQGSNQPQHF
few	TRBV7-9	-	TRBJ2-7	TGTGCCAGCAGCTGGGTGTCCTACGAGCAGTACTTC	CASSWVSYEQYF